The rows below give T cell receptor beta chains drawn from one sample of a study of identical twins. TCRdb redid the calling of the 5' RACE reads with MiXCR, one entry per CDR3 protein. The sample yields 400,000 to 500,000 distinct CDR3 sequences, over 11% seen once. The sample was also linked to a second study, of yellow fever vaccine responses in identical twins.

Sequencing was done on a sample of CD4+ T cells sorted from blood. These receptors all come from a woman between 18 and 29 years old in good health. The CDR3 runs from the conserved cysteine through the conserved F or W. A D gene is named only where the DNA matches it firmly. Rows may omit the clone size; those that give it use once, few, many or a size class.

few	TRBJ2-1	TRBD2	TRBV2	TGTGCCAGCAGTGTAACTAGCGACTTATACAATGAGCAGTTCTTC	CASSVTSDLYNEQFF
-	TRBJ1-3	TRBD1	TRBV6-1	TGTGCCAGCAGAAGGTTTGGCAGGGGGCTCTCTGGAAACACCATATATTTT	CASRRFGRGLSGNTIYF
few	TRBJ1-6	-	TRBV20-1	TGCAGTGCTAGAGATCGAGGGTGGGGTTATGGCGGCTCCTATAATTCACCCCTCCACTTT	CSARDRGWGYGGSYNSPLHF
-	TRBJ1-4	-	TRBV20-1	TGCAGTGCTAAGACTGCTGAAAAACTGTTTTTT	CSAKTAEKLFF
few	TRBJ2-2	-	TRBV20-1	TGCAGTGCTAGGTATAACACCGGGGAGCTGTTTTTT	CSARYNTGELFF
few	TRBJ1-1	-	TRBV15	TGTGCCACCAGCATAGACAGCACTGAAGCTTTCTTT	CATSIDSTEAFF
-	TRBJ1-2	TRBD1	TRBV6-6	TGTGCCAGCAGTGCCCAGGGGGACTATGGCTACACCTTC	CASSAQGDYGYTF
-	TRBJ2-1	-	TRBV18	TGTGCCAGCTCACCAGATTCACAGCTAGCCGAGTTCTTC	CASSPDSQLAEFF
-	TRBJ2-7	TRBD1	TRBV10-2	TGCGCCAGCAGTGTCGGGACAGGGGACTCCTACGAGCAGTACTTC	CASSVGTGDSYEQYF
few	TRBJ2-3	-	TRBV28	TGTGCCAGCAGCTATATGCAGGGGACGGTGGATACGCAGTATTTT	CASSYMQGTVDTQYF
few	TRBJ1-3	-	TRBV6-1	TGTGCCAGCAGCCCGAATGGGGATGGAAACACCATATATTTT	CASSPNGDGNTIYF
few	TRBJ2-1	TRBD1	TRBV27	TGTGCCAGGATTGGGTTGGGACAGGGGAATTGGAAGAATGAGCAGTTCTTC	CARIGLGQGNWKNEQFF
few	TRBJ1-3	-	TRBV20-1	TGCAGTGCGCTGCCAGGGGAAAAATCTGGAAACACCATATATTTT	CSALPGEKSGNTIYF
-	TRBJ2-7	-	TRBV5-1	TGCGCCAGCAGCTTTACTGCTGGGGTCGAGCAGTACTTC	CASSFTAGVEQYF
few	TRBJ2-7	-	TRBV6-1	TGTGCCAGCAGTCCGGGACACAAAACCTACGAGCAGTACTTC	CASSPGHKTYEQYF
-	TRBJ1-6	TRBD1	TRBV18	TGTGCCAGCTCCCAGCAGGGGACAGTAAATTCACCCCTCCACTTT	CASSQQGTVNSPLHF
many	TRBJ2-1	TRBD2	TRBV11-2	TGTGCCAGCAGCTTGGAGACTAGCGGGGGGGCCACGGGAGTAAATGAGCAGTTCTTC	CASSLETSGGATGVNEQFF
-	TRBJ2-1	TRBD2	TRBV20-1	TGCAGTGCTCGCACGGGACTAGCGGGGGGTGAGCAGTTCTTC	CSARTGLAGGEQFF
few	TRBJ2-1	-	TRBV6-5	TGTGCCAGCAGTTACTCGTCCCCATCCTACAATGAGCAGTTCTTC	CASSYSSPSYNEQFF
few	TRBJ1-2	-	TRBV29-1	TGCAGCGTTGAAGTTTTACCTCGCTACACCTTC	CSVEVLPRYTF
few	TRBJ2-7	TRBD1	TRBV4-1	TGCGCCAGCAGCCAAGGATCAAGGACAGGGACGGTGTACTTC	CASSQGSRTGTVYF